Described below is a single TCR beta chain sequence and its context. Its antigen is still unknown. The data originate from a study of T cell repertoires in aging, cancer and after chemotherapy. Study-level findings and limits: Healthy donors lost TCR diversity with age mainly through richness, cancer patients through richness and evenness.

V shed 6 bases and J shed 6 bases, with 5 bases lying between them. Germline V gene lookup returns CDR1 DFQATT and CDR2 SNEGSKA (reference sequence). The CDR3 contains 9 residues. Multiplex touch-down PCR with TRB-A/B primers amplified rearranged V-D-J TRB sequences. A single record per CDR3 protein comes from TCRdb applying MiXCR to the multiplex PCR reads. The sample records about 12,000 distinct CDR3 sequences, approximately 30% being singletons. TCR beta rearrangements were amplified from peripheral blood genomic DNA. The chain joins TRBV20-1 to TRBJ1-2; the D is unclear. The TCR sequence derives from a human donor in good health. The donor label of this sample is uncertain. The sequenced sample consisted of blood. The DNA of the CDR3 is TGCAGTGCCCCGGATGGCTACACCTTC. Amino acids: CSAPDGYTF.